This entry features one T cell receptor (beta chain) sequence. Its antigen is unknown. Per-base quality was not reported, and no clone a single base away is much larger than it. The record originates from a study of blood T cell repertoires in COVID-19 (dated by TCRdb to the early 2020s). Turning to the overall study: The collaborator samples originated in the United States, Italy and Spain and spanned the acute and convalescent phases of COVID-19. The prospective study material was composed of cDNA or gDNA derived from T cells, B-cell-depleted T cells, or PBMCs. The dataset comprised deeply sampled blood TCRbeta repertoires from subjects exposed to, actively infected with, or recovered from COVID-19. The repertoires were released in a freely available public database intended as a resource for research on the immune response to SARS-CoV-2. The samples were drawn from two sources: the first 160 participants of the ongoing ImmuneRACE study, and 1,000 to 1,500 subjects contributed by 6 global collaborators. A de-identified subject ID, COVID-19 status, age in years and sex were almost always included in the sample metadata. Where HLA class I and class II types were available, the types were taken from metadata supplied by the sample provider, not from assay-based typing. Broad study findings and their caveats: The quantity of clinical and demographic metadata differed by source and by participant and was supplied without curation.

Reading the germline V gene gives CDR1 SGHVS and CDR2 FNYEAQ. CDR3 length: 15 amino acids, cysteine to phenylalanine. Only CDR3 DNA remains: 45 bases, in frame from the first base. V is trimmed back by 1 base and J by 4 bases, and the junction contains 3 bases that no gene match accounts for. TCRbeta CDR3 regions were amplified from genomic DNA by means of the immunoSEQ Assay, a bias-controlled multiplex PCR. The source study handled its data this way. Within the assay, amplification of reference gene primers was used to estimate how many nucleated cells each sample contained. To quantify the absolute abundance of each unique TCRbeta CDR3 rearrangement, sequence reads were collapsed and filtered. For each sample, productive Simpson clonality was calculated as the square root of Simpson's diversity index over productive rearrangements. TCRdb stores this immuneACCESS table with in-frame sequences only. Part of the clones is absent; in the studies checked, under half of the shortfall reflects unresolved V genes, and no reason is known for the rest. The V and J calls and clone size come from that table; D and trimming were worked out from the DNA. This sample lists around 82,000 clones; around nine tenths were detected once. The ten largest account for 6.9% of the sample.

The collaborating institutions used their own protocols to collect whole blood in K2EDTA tubes. For TCRbeta analysis, collaborators shipped samples as frozen whole blood, isolated PBMCs, or DNA extracted from either of those sample types. The sequence was obtained from a human donor in a cohort sampled during active COVID-19. The specimen was peripheral blood. The chain couples TRBV7-6 to TRBJ2-2, with 7 bases in between that match TRBD2. In nucleotide form, the sequence is TGTGCCAGCAGCTTAGGGTCGGGGGGCACCGGGGAGCTGTTTTTT. Its translation is CASSLGSGGTGELFF.